These T cell receptor beta chains were read from a single sample in a study of control samples from healthy donors and cancer patients. Clones were read by immunoSEQ multiplex PCR, and TCRdb kept only the in-frame ones, dropping some. In the table there are around 150,000 clones, 80% to 90% of which are singletons. Sequencing input: blood. These receptors were taken from a man aged 25-40 years in good health. Both conserved end residues are part of each CDR3. A D gene is named only where the DNA matches it firmly. A clone size is listed for some rows: how often the clone was seen (once, few, many), or a class if it is expanded.

TRBJ1-5,.,TRBV2,.,TGTGCCAGCAGTTCAGGGACGAACAATCAGCCCCAGCATTTT,CASSSGTNNQPQHF
TRBJ1-1,.,TRBV29-1,.,TGCAGCGCTGGCCTAAACACTGAAGCTTTCTTT,CSAGLNTEAFF
TRBJ1-2,.,TRBV19,.,TGTGCCAGTAGTATAGATCTCGCGTCCCACCGCATTGAATTC,CASSIDLASHRIEF
TRBJ1-2,.,TRBV19,.,TGTGCCACCAAGACAGGAGGATCCATTAACTATGGCTACACCTTC,CATKTGGSINYGYTF
TRBJ2-2,once,TRBV30,.,TGTGCCTGGACAGCGTGGGCCGGGGAGCTGTTTTTT,CAWTAWAGELFF
TRBJ1-4,few,TRBV3-1/TRBV3-2,.,TGTGCCAGCTCGGCCTTACAGGGCCCTCCCCTTAATGAAAAACTGTTTTTT,CASSALQGPPLNEKLFF
TRBJ2-2,.,TRBV6-5,.,TGTGCCAGCATTTGGACACCTATTAACACCGGGGAGCTGTTTTTT,CASIWTPINTGELFF
TRBJ2-3,.,TRBV5-1,TRBD1,TGCGCCAGCATAGGGGGGACAGGAGGTTTCACAGATACGCAGTATTTT,CASIGGTGGFTDTQYF
TRBJ1-5,.,TRBV6-1,.,TGTGCCAGCAGTGACAGTAGGAGTCAGCCCCAGCATTTT,CASSDSRSQPQHF
TRBJ2-2,.,TRBV15,.,TGTGCCACCAGCAGAGATAGGGCAGGGTACACCGGGGAGCTGTTTTTT,CATSRDRAGYTGELFF
TRBJ2-1,.,TRBV14,.,TGTGCCAGCAGCGTCCAAGGTGCCTTCTTAAGGGATGAGCAGTTCTTC,CASSVQGAFLRDEQFF
TRBJ2-7,.,TRBV7-7,.,TGTGCCAGCAGCCATGGGACGGGTGGCGACGAGCAGTACTTC,CASSHGTGGDEQYF
TRBJ1-4,.,TRBV6-4,TRBD1,TGTGCCAGCAGTGAAACGGACAGGGGGTTGTCAACTAATGAAAAACTGTTTTTT,CASSETDRGLSTNEKLFF
TRBJ2-7,.,TRBV11-2,.,TGTGCCAGCAGCCCCCTTCTTGGACAGTCTGACTACGAGCAGTACTTC,CASSPLLGQSDYEQYF
TRBJ1-1,.,TRBV6-5,.,TGTGCCAGCAGCTCCAGGGGGAACACTGAAGCTTTCTTT,CASSSRGNTEAFF
TRBJ2-2,few,TRBV19,.,TGTGCCAGTAATGAACAGATGAACACCGGGGAGCTGTTTTTT,CASNEQMNTGELFF
TRBJ1-2,few,TRBV4-3,.,TGCGCCAGCAGCCAACGATGGGAGGGGCCGGCCACCTTC,CASSQRWEGPATF
TRBJ2-2,.,TRBV19,.,TGTGCCAGTAGGAAGTGGAGGGCGCAGGACACCGGGGAGCTGTTTTTT,CASRKWRAQDTGELFF
TRBJ2-7,.,TRBV10-3,.,TGTGCCATCGGAGCTGGGGATCGGTACGAGCAGTACTTC,CAIGAGDRYEQYF
TRBJ2-7,.,TRBV7-2,.,TGTGCCAGCAGCTTACAGGGCCCCTCCTACGAGCAGTACTTC,CASSLQGPSYEQYF
TRBJ1-4,.,TRBV2,.,TGTGCCAGCAGTGACGGGAATGAAAAACTGTTTTTT,CASSDGNEKLFF
TRBJ2-6,.,TRBV19,.,TGTGCCAGTAGTATAGTGAGGTCTGGGGCCAACGTCCTGACTTTC,CASSIVRSGANVLTF
TRBJ1-1,.,TRBV18,.,TGTGCCAGCTCACCTTATAGGGCGGAGGGGACTGAAGCTTTCTTT,CASSPYRAEGTEAFF
TRBJ2-3,once,TRBV5-1,.,TGCGCCAGCAGTCCCCTTGGATCCACAGATACGCAGTATTTT,CASSPLGSTDTQYF
TRBJ2-2,.,TRBV2,.,TGTGCCAGCAGTGCTTATCCTACAGGCCTCACCGGGGAGCTGTTTTTT,CASSAYPTGLTGELFF